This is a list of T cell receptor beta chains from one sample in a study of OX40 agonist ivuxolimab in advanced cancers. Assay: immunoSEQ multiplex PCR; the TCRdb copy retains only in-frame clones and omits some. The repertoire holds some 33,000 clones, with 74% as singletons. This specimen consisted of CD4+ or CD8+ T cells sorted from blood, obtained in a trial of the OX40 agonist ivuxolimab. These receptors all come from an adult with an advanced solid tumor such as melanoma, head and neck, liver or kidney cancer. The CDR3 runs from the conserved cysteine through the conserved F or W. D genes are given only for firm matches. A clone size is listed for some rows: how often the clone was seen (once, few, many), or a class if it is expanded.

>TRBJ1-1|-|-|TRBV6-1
TGTGCCAGCAGTGAGGGACGTCAGATGAACACTGAAGCTTTCTTT
CASSEGRQMNTEAFF
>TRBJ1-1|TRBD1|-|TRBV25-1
TGTGCCAGCAGTGAAACGGTGACAGGGGACACTGAAGCTTTCTTT
CASSETVTGDTEAFF
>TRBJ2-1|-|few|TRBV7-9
TGTGCCAGCAGCTTAGGTCGGGGGCCAACGGAAGAGCAGTTCTTC
CASSLGRGPTEEQFF
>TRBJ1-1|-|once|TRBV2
TGTGCCAGCAGTGAAGGCGATATGAACACTGAAGCTTTCTTT
CASSEGDMNTEAFF
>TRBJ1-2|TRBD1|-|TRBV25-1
TGTGCCAGCAGCCAAGCGGACAGGGATGGCTACACCTTC
CASSQADRDGYTF
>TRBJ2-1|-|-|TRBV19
TGTGCCAGCAACAATGAGCAGTTCTTC
CASNNEQFF
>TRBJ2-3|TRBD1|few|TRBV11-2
TGTGCCAGCAGTATGCCTACCCGGGACAGTAACGCAGATACGCAGTATTTT
CASSMPTRDSNADTQYF
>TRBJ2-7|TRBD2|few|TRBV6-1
TGTGCCAGCATTAAGGGGACTAGCTCCTACGAGCAGTACTTC
CASIKGTSSYEQYF
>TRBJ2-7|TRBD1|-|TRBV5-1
TGCGCCAGCAGCCCGGGACAGGGAGTCCACGAGCAGTACTTC
CASSPGQGVHEQYF
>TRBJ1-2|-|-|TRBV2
TGTGCCAGCAGTGGACGACAGGTCTATGGCTACACCTTC
CASSGRQVYGYTF
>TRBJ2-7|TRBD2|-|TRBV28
TGTGCCAGCACGACGGGGGGGATTTACGAGCAGTACTTC
CASTTGGIYEQYF
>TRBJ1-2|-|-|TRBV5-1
TGCGCCAGCAGCTTGGACACTCCCCTAGGGTATGGCTACACCTTC
CASSLDTPLGYGYTF
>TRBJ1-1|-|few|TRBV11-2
TGTGCCAGCAGCTTAGGGGGAAGGACTGAAGCTTTCTTT
CASSLGGRTEAFF
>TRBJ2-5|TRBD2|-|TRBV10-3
TGTGCCATCAGTGAGTTTGGCGGGGGGGCCGGAGAGACCCAGTACTTC
CAISEFGGGAGETQYF
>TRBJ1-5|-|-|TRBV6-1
TGTGCCATCAACAGCATTTCTGGCAATCAGCCCCAGCATTTT
CAINSISGNQPQHF
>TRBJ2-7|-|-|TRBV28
TGTGCCAGCAGTTTTAGCTACGAGCAGTACTTC
CASSFSYEQYF
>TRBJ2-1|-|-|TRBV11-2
TGTGCCAGCCGAGCCGACTTTTTCCCCTACAATGAGCAGTTCTTC
CASRADFFPYNEQFF